The 30 T cell receptor beta chains below come from one sample, sequenced in a study of T-cell reconstitution after alpha-beta-depleted transplantation in children. As it was prepared, the TCRbeta library received unique molecular identifiers. In TCRdb, the PCR reads were re-called with MiXCR into one record per CDR3 protein. In the table there are around 600,000 distinct CDR3 sequences, approximately 10% of which are singletons. This specimen consisted of PBMCs from the stem cell graft donor, obtained from the stem cell graft. Source of these receptors: a human donor who donated a stem cell graft to a child with acute myeloid leukemia.

This clonotype was observed at least ten times. This rearrangement joins TRBV7-2 to TRBJ2-3; tentatively, D is TRBD1 (5 bases). The CDR3 is 14 amino acids. The germline V and J ends were trimmed by 7 bases and 3 bases, with 14 bases remaining between them. Per the germline V gene, CDR1 is SGHTA and CDR2 is FQGNSA. The CDR3 loop reads CASIPPGITDTQYF. The CDR3, as DNA: TGTGCCAGCATCCCCCCAGGGATAACAGATACGCAGTATTTT.

This clonotype was counted a few times. The chain links TRBV7-2 to TRBJ1-2, with D tentatively TRBD1 (6 bases). The ends were cut back, 5 bases at V and 2 bases at J, with 15 bases in the middle. The CDR3 is 15 residues long. Germline V gene lookup returns CDR1 SGHTA and CDR2 FQGNSA. The DNA of the CDR3 is TGTGCCAGCAGCCTCAGGCAGGGGCACAACTATGGCTACACCTTC. It is translated as CASSLRQGHNYGYTF.

This clonotype was observed a few times. V gene TRBV20-1 combines with J gene TRBJ2-5; 16 bases match TRBD2. Germline trimming cut 5 bases from V and 0 bases from J; bases unmatched to any gene: 3. CDR3 length equals 16 residues. Germline loops: CDR1 DFQATT, CDR2 SNEGSKA (reference sequence). The CDR3 DNA reads as TGCAGTGCTCCGGGACTAGCGGGAGGGTACCAAGAGACCCAGTACTTC. Translation gives CSAPGLAGGYQETQYF.

This chain connects TRBV27 to TRBJ2-5; a weak D match, TRBD1 (5 bases). The CDR3 sequence is 16 residues long. The germline CDR1 and CDR2 sequences are MNHEY and SMNVEV (reference sequence). The V gene lost 6 bases and the J gene lost 7 bases, with 24 bases spanning the gap. CDR3 DNA: TGTGCCAGCAGCACTCGCGGTCAAAGGAGTAGGGGGACCCAGTACTTC. The encoded protein is CASSTRGQRSRGTQYF.

The chain carries TRBV21-1 and TRBJ2-7; the table gives TRBD1 as D, unverified against the DNA. TRBV21-1 is designated a pseudogene. There are 16 residues in the CDR3. Here the CDR3 reads CASSSGTGDLPGEQYF. CDR3 DNA sequence: TGTGCCAGCAGCAGCGGGACAGGGGATCTCCCAGGCGAGCAGTACTTC.

This clonotype showed up many times. The rearrangement uses TRBV12-3 or TRBV12-4 and TRBJ2-3; TRBD1 matches at 10 bases. There are 15 residues in the CDR3. The V and J ends lost 5 bases and 4 bases, in that order; junction bases with no gene match: 6. The CDR3 nucleotides read TGTGCCAGCAGTCCGGGACAGGGGTTGGCAGATACGCAGTATTTT. As protein: CASSPGQGLADTQYF.

This clonotype was detected many times. This chain connects TRBV20-1 to TRBJ2-4, with 8 positions matching TRBD2. The ends lost 4 bases at V and 0 bases at J; junction bases unmatched: 8. The CDR3 runs to 16 residues. CDR1 is DFQATT and CDR2 is SNEGSKA in the germline V gene (reference sequence). The CDR3 loop is CSAIISGSLAKNIQYF. CDR3 bases: TGCAGTGCTATAATCAGCGGGAGCTTAGCCAAAAACATTCAGTACTTC.

The sample holds a few counts of this clonotype. V and J are TRBV10-3 and TRBJ2-3; TRBD2 is a possible D gene (5 bases). Trimming removed 5 bases from V and 0 bases from J, with 9 bases in between. There are 14 residues in the CDR3. Germline assignment: CDR1 ENHRY and CDR2 SYGVKD. Written as DNA, the CDR3 is TGTGCCATCAGTAGCGGAGTCAGCACAGATACGCAGTATTTT. Its protein product is CAISSGVSTDTQYF.

The CDR3: CASSYQTQGSQQYF. In nucleotides, the CDR3 is TGTGCCAGCAGCTATCAAACGCAGGGAAGTCAGCAGTACTTC. The chain has TRBV7-8 and TRBJ2-7; tentative D call: TRBD1 (5 bases). Trimming took off 4 bases at V and 8 bases at J, with 18 bases between the two ends. Germline V gives CDR1 SGHVS, CDR2 FQNEAQ. This CDR3 has 14 amino acids.

The chain has TRBV4-3 and TRBJ2-7; D perhaps matches TRBD1 (5 bases). CDR3 length: 14 amino acids. Germline CDR1 reads LGHNA; CDR2 reads YSLEER. V was cut by 1 base and J by 2 bases, with 9 bases left in between. The CDR3 sequence is CASSQVPGPYEQYF. The DNA for the CDR3 is TGCGCCAGCAGCCAAGTGCCAGGGCCCTACGAGCAGTACTTC.

This clonotype was detected a few times. V and J are TRBV20-1 and TRBJ1-5, with TRBD1 as a possible D gene (6 bases). Trimming removed 5 bases from V and 5 bases from J, with 16 bases in between. The CDR3 loop spans 14 amino acids. CDR1 and CDR2 (germline): DFQATT, SNEGSKA (reference sequence). In nucleotides, the CDR3 is TGCAGTGCTGGAACCGGGACACTCGATCAGCCCCAGCATTTT. This translates into CSAGTGTLDQPQHF.

Here the CDR3 reads CSARVQGAETQYF. CDR3 nucleotides: TGCAGTGCTAGGGTACAGGGGGCAGAGACCCAGTACTTC. This sequence joins TRBV20-1 and TRBJ2-5; 9 nucleotides match TRBD1. The V segment lost 3 bases and the J segment 4 bases; nucleotides outside the gene matches: 3. This CDR3 has 13 amino acids. Germline loops: CDR1 DFQATT, CDR2 SNEGSKA (reference sequence).

J is TRBJ2-3 and V is TRBV11-2; 12 bases agree with TRBD2. Germline loops: CDR1 SGHAT, CDR2 FQNNGV. The CDR3 totals 18 residues. Trimming at V came to 4 bases and at J to 0 bases, leaving 8 bases not matched to a gene. The CDR3 coding sequence is TGTGCCAGCAGCTCCAGACCCGGGACTAGCGGGAGCACAGATACGCAGTATTTT. Translating gives CASSSRPGTSGSTDTQYF.

This clonotype came up a few times. This sequence joins TRBV29-1 and TRBJ2-7; possibly TRBD2 for D (6 bases). The CDR3 loop spans 14 amino acids. Germline V CDR1 and CDR2: SQVTM, ANQGSEA. Trimming took 3 bases from V and 0 from J, leaving 12 bases between them. CDR3 sequence: CSVDGSGNSYEQYF. Written as DNA, the CDR3 is TGCAGCGTTGATGGTAGCGGTAACTCCTACGAGCAGTACTTC.

This clonotype was seen more than once but under ten times. The V and J genes are TRBV30 and TRBJ2-7; 7 bases align to TRBD1. The CDR3 has 12 amino acids. V lost 3 bases to trimming and J lost 2 bases; unmatched junction nucleotides: 1. Germline CDR1 reads GTSNPN; CDR2 reads SVGIG (reference sequence). DNA of the CDR3: TGTGCCTGGAGACAGGGGACCTACGAGCAGTACTTC. Protein product: CAWRQGTYEQYF.

The chain recombines TRBV27 with TRBJ1-1; D possibly corresponds to TRBD1 (6 bases). The CDR3 totals 15 residues. Germline V gives CDR1 MNHEY, CDR2 SMNVEV (reference sequence). V was shortened by 2 bases and J by 3 bases, with 13 bases between the two germline ends. The CDR3 region has the DNA TGTGCCAGCAGTTTAGGTCAGGGGCGATACACTGAAGCTTTCTTT. Protein product: CASSLGQGRYTEAFF.

The V call is TRBV2, the J call TRBJ2-5; 7 bases fit TRBD1. The trim removed 0 bases at V and 5 bases at J, leaving 9 bases unmatched. This CDR3 comprises 16 residues. The germline gives CDR1 SNHLY, CDR2 FYNNEI. In nucleotides, the CDR3 is TGTGCCAGCAGTGAAGCGAGGGGGCTTGCCGTCGAGACCCAGTACTTC. It codes for CASSEARGLAVETQYF.

This clonotype was picked up a small number of times. V and J are TRBV18 and TRBJ2-5; D uncertain. Germline V gives CDR1 KGHSH, CDR2 LQKENI. The CDR3 has 15 amino acids. Trimming cost V 2 bases and J 1 base, with 11 bases left between them. The DNA for the CDR3 is TGTGCCAGCTCACCAGAGGCCCTCCCCCAAGAGACCCAGTACTTC. Protein product: CASSPEALPQETQYF.

There are a few counts of this clonotype. The V gene is TRBV7-8, the J gene TRBJ1-6, with D possibly matching TRBD1 (5 bases). V shed 5 bases and J shed 5 bases, with 16 bases lying between them. Per the germline V gene, CDR1 is SGHVS and CDR2 is FQNEAQ. This CDR3 region has 16 residues. The CDR3 sequence: CASSLLSGLNNSPLHF. CDR3 coding DNA: TGTGCCAGCAGCCTCCTTTCGGGACTTAATAATTCACCCCTCCACTTT.

This clonotype was recorded a few times. This chain connects TRBV5-1 to TRBJ2-3; 8 bases are shared with TRBD2. Germline V gives CDR1 SGHRS, CDR2 YFSETQ. V lost 4 bases and J lost 2; bases outside the gene matches: 9. The CDR3 is 16 residues long. The CDR3 DNA reads TGCGCCAGCAGCCCTGGGGAACTAGCGGTCACAGATACGCAGTATTTT. The encoded protein is CASSPGELAVTDTQYF.

This clonotype appeared a few times. This rearrangement joins TRBV12-3 or TRBV12-4 to TRBJ2-1; no firm D call. Trimming took 0 bases from V and 4 from J, leaving 10 bases between them. CDR3 length: 15 amino acids. CDR3 coding DNA: TGTGCCAGCAGTTTAGCGCAGGCTCCATACAATGAGCAGTTCTTC. Residues: CASSLAQAPYNEQFF.

The rearrangement joins TRBV12-3 or TRBV12-4 to TRBJ2-5; TRBD1 might be the D (5 bases). CDR3 length: 14 residues. V was cut by 6 bases and J by 8 bases, with 19 bases left in between. CDR3 in amino acids: CASSAPGALRTQYF. CDR3 in DNA: TGTGCCAGCAGCGCGCCTGGGGCGCTCCGAACCCAGTACTTC.

This clonotype has just a few counts. J is TRBJ2-1 and V is TRBV14, with 9 bases fitting TRBD2. Unmatched junction bases numbered 12, after V lost 4 bases and J lost 14 bases. The germline CDR1 and CDR2 sequences are SGHDN and FVKESK. The CDR3 loop spans 14 amino acids. CDR3 loop: CASSPTTSGSREFF. CDR3 DNA: TGTGCCAGCAGCCCGACAACTAGCGGGTCCCGGGAGTTCTTC.

This clonotype was detected ten times or more. CDR3 in amino acids: CASSLGTGAWNEQFF. CDR3 DNA sequence: TGCGCCAGCAGCTTGGGAACGGGAGCGTGGAATGAGCAGTTCTTC. The J gene is TRBJ2-1, the V gene TRBV5-1, with D possibly being TRBD2 (6 bases). V shed 0 bases and J shed 7 bases, with 14 bases lying between them. CDR3 length equals 15 residues. Germline-derived CDR1 and CDR2 are SGHRS and YFSETQ.

This clonotype showed up many times. The J gene is TRBJ2-1, the V gene TRBV7-8; 8 bases align to TRBD1. The V and J ends lost 1 base and 6 bases, in that order; junction bases with no gene match: 8. Germline V gene sequence: CDR1 SGHVS, CDR2 FQNEAQ. The CDR3 covers 16 residues. CDR3 DNA sequence: TGTGCCAGCAGCTTAGAGGGCCAGGGGGCGGCCAATGAGCAGTTCTTC. This translates into CASSLEGQGAANEQFF.

The rearrangement joins TRBV7-9 to TRBJ1-1, with D perhaps TRBD1 (5 bases). The CDR3 has 15 residues. Germline values: CDR1 SEHNR, CDR2 FQNEAQ (reference sequence). The V end lost 5 bases, the J end lost 0 bases, and 13 bases lay between the germline ends. This CDR3 reads CASSDGRGMNTEAFF. DNA of the CDR3: TGTGCCAGCAGCGACGGACGGGGGATGAACACTGAAGCTTTCTTT. Full variable domain (outside the CDR3, taken from reference TRBV7-9 and TRBJ1-1): DTGVSQNPRHKITKRGQNVTFRCDPISEHNRLYWYRQTLGQGPEFLTYFQNEAQLEKSRLLSDRFSAERPKGSFSTLEIQRTEQGDSAMYLCASSDGRGMNTEAFFGQGTRLTVV.

This clonotype was recorded many times. This CDR3 is CASSQLAGAYEQYF. CDR3 coding DNA: TGTGCCAGCAGCCAACTAGCGGGAGCCTACGAGCAGTACTTC. The rearrangement links TRBV4-2 to TRBJ2-7; 10 nucleotides match TRBD2. Germline trimming cut 2 bases from V and 2 bases from J; bases unmatched to any gene: 0. CDR3 length: 14 amino acids. Per germline, CDR1 LGHNA and CDR2 YNFKEQ.

This clonotype was recorded at least ten times. V is TRBV28 and J is TRBJ2-4; weak D call: TRBD2 (6 bases). Germline CDR1 MDHEN, CDR2 SYDVKM. The length of the CDR3 is 16 residues. V was shortened by 4 bases and J by 5 bases, with 18 bases between the two germline ends. CDR3 nucleotides: TGTGCCAGCAGTTCCCCCGGGGGACGCCTCCAAAACATTCAGTACTTC. Translating gives CASSSPGGRLQNIQYF.

In nucleotides, the CDR3 is TGCAGTGCTAGAGATTTCGGGGATAGCTCCTACAATGAGCAGTTCTTC. As protein: CSARDFGDSSYNEQFF. The chain uses TRBV20-1 and TRBJ2-1; D perhaps matches TRBD2 (5 bases). Germline CDR1 is DFQATT and CDR2 is SNEGSKA (reference sequence). The CDR3 consists of 16 residues. Trimming removed 0 bases from V and 0 bases from J, with 12 bases in between.

J is TRBJ2-3 and V is TRBV6-5; possible D gene TRBD1, 5 bases. V lost 4 bases, J lost 2 bases, and 7 bases lay in between. The CDR3 has 13 residues. CDR1 is MNHEY, CDR2 SVGAGI, per germline. CDR3 sequence: CASSWGSTDTQYF. CDR3 DNA: TGTGCCAGCAGTTGGGGCTCCACAGATACGCAGTATTTT.